This TCR beta chain was obtained from a study of T-cell reconstitution after alpha-beta-depleted transplantation in children (dated by TCRdb to about 2016). Background for the entire study: Using TCR repertoire profiling, the study quantitatively followed how T-cell immune reconstitution unfolded in children after TCRalphabeta/CD19-depleted allogeneic hematopoietic cell transplantation.

Library preparation used PCR. Sequenced on an Illumina HiSeq 2500. Molecular barcoding was employed in the preparation of TCR libraries, with unique molecular identifiers being used to normalize TCRbeta repertoire quantification. TCRdb trimmed the raw reads at Q25, called clones with MiXCR and kept productive beta chains. Every distinct CDR3 protein forms one entry, paired with its most common genes and DNA. The sample table holds roughly 300,000 distinct CDR3 sequences, of which around a tenth were seen once. The ten top clones hold more than 2% of the sample. At the junction V is shortened by 4 bases and J by 1 base, with 6 bases in between. From a lookup of the germline V gene (reference sequence), CDR1 and CDR2 are DFQATT and SNEGSKA. The CDR3 covers 12 residues, taking in both the cysteine and the phenylalanine. CDR3 DNA is the only sequence kept; it has 36 bases, read in frame from the first base.

Concerning this clonotype: No antigen is known for it. No base quality information exists; no much larger clone differs at one position.

Sequenced here: PBMCs from the stem cell graft donor, sampled from the stem cell graft. The rearrangement combines TRBV20-1 with TRBJ2-3, with no confidently assigned D gene. The sequence derives from a human donor who donated a stem cell graft to a child with acute lymphoblastic leukemia. The CDR3 sequence is CSATVGTDTQYF. The nucleotides are TGCAGTGCTACGGTGGGCACAGATACGCAGTATTTT.